A single sample is the source of the 28 T cell receptor beta chains below, sequenced in a study of shared clonotypes between healthy human individuals. Assay used: immunoSEQ multiplex PCR; TCRdb lists only in-frame clones, some missing. The sample holds more than 900,000 clones, around 78% seen once. Source material: memory CD4+ T cells from PBMCs. Regarding subset: CD45RA-negative fraction. The receptors come from a man younger than 35 in good health. Some clones in this sample may be carry-over from other donors' samples.

This sequence joins TRBV9 and TRBJ2-2, with D perhaps TRBD1 or TRBD2 (5 bases each). The CDR3 has 16 amino acids. CDR1 and CDR2 (germline): SGDLS, YYNGEE. V was cut by 0 bases and J by 4 bases, with 13 bases left in between. CDR3 sequence: CASSVAKSGTTGELFF. CDR3 DNA sequence: TGTGCCAGCAGCGTAGCTAAGAGTGGGACCACCGGGGAGCTGTTTTTT. Filled out from reference TRBV9 and TRBJ2-2, the complete variable domain reads DSGVTQTPKHLITATGQRVTLRCSPRSGDLSVYWYQQSLDQGLQFLIQYYNGEERAKGNILERFSAQQFPDLHSELNLSSLELGDSALYFCASSVAKSGTTGELFFGEGSRLTVL.

This chain uses TRBV7-6 with TRBJ2-5; TRBD2 might be the D (6 bases). Germline CDR1 reads SGHVS; CDR2 reads FNYEAQ. The CDR3 consists of 15 residues. Trimming removed 5 bases at V and 1 base at J, with 14 bases between. CDR3 nucleotide sequence: TGTGCCAGCAGCCTAAAGGGACTTATCCAAGAGACCCAGTACTTC. It translates to CASSLKGLIQETQYF.

The chain combines TRBV5-1 with TRBJ2-4; TRBD1 is a possible D gene (6 bases). This CDR3 has 16 residues. V was shortened by 2 bases and J by 7 bases, with 19 bases between the two germline ends. Germline values: CDR1 SGHRS, CDR2 YFSETQ. The CDR3 coding sequence is TGCGCCAGCAGCTTATCTCCAGGGGAGAATGGTAACATTCAGTACTTC. Protein: CASSLSPGENGNIQYF.

The V gene is TRBV29-1, the J gene TRBJ2-7, with a tentative D call TRBD2 (6 bases). Germline assignment: CDR1 SQVTM and CDR2 ANQGSEA. Trimming removed 6 bases at V and 3 bases at J, with 27 bases between. The CDR3 consists of 17 residues. For the CDR3, the DNA is TGCAGCGTCTCTACGGGTCGGGGTGCGGGAAGTAGCTACGAGCAGTACTTC. This translates into CSVSTGRGAGSSYEQYF.

J is TRBJ1-2 and V is TRBV6-5; D call uncertain. This CDR3 has 11 residues. Germline CDR1 MNHEY, CDR2 SVGAGI. V was shortened by 4 bases and J by 5 bases, with 5 bases between the two germline ends. CDR3 nucleotide sequence: TGTGCCAGCAGTTCCGCTTATGGCTACACCTTC. This codes for CASSSAYGYTF.

This chain joins TRBV6-5 and TRBJ1-3; 10 bases map to TRBD1. CDR1 and CDR2 from the germline V gene are MNHEY and SVGAGI. The trim removed 4 bases at V and 1 base at J, leaving 4 bases unmatched. This CDR3 is 16 amino acids long. The DNA of the CDR3 is TGTGCCAGCAGTTCCGACAGGGGGCGGTCTGGAAACACCATATATTTT. This codes for CASSSDRGRSGNTIYF.

J is TRBJ2-2 and V is TRBV29-1, with D perhaps given as TRBD1 or TRBD2 (5 bases each). The CDR3 totals 12 residues. Trimming took 7 bases from V and 6 from J, leaving 12 bases between them. Germline V gene data show CDR1 as SQVTM and CDR2 as ANQGSEA. The DNA of the CDR3 is TGCAGCGCCTGGTGGGGGTCCGGGGAGCTGTTTTTT. Translated: CSAWWGSGELFF.

This clone was seen just once. The CDR3 here is CASSSHGSGQEYF. In DNA, the CDR3 is TGTGCCAGCAGCTCCCACGGTTCGGGACAGGAGTACTTC. The chain links TRBV11-2 to TRBJ2-7; 8 positions agree with TRBD1. V shed 4 bases and J 11 bases; nucleotides not matched to a gene: 10. The CDR3 length is 13 residues. CDR1 SGHAT and CDR2 FQNNGV come from the germline V gene.

There are a few counts of this clone. The chain combines TRBV10-3 with TRBJ1-1, with unresolved D. Per the germline V gene, CDR1 is ENHRY and CDR2 is SYGVKD. Trimming removed 1 base from V and 8 bases from J, with 5 bases in between. The CDR3 has 11 amino acids. The CDR3 loop reads CAISEYAEAFF. The CDR3 nucleotides read TGTGCCATCAGTGAGTACGCGGAAGCTTTCTTT.

The chain has TRBV11-1 and TRBJ1-4; tentative D call: TRBD1 (5 bases). The CDR3 contains 14 residues. V was pared by 3 bases and J by 2 bases, with 7 bases between. CDR1 SGHAT and CDR2 FQDESV come from the germline V gene (reference sequence). In DNA form, the CDR3 reads TGTGCCAGCAGCTTCGGGGCTACTAATGAAAAACTGTTTTTT. Translation gives CASSFGATNEKLFF. Looking up the rest from reference TRBV11-1 and TRBJ1-4 gives the full variable domain: EAEVAQSPRYKITEKSQAVAFWCDPISGHATLYWYRQILGQGPELLVQFQDESVVDDSQLPKDRFSAERLKGVDSTLKIQPAELGDSAMYLCASSFGATNEKLFFGSGTQLSVL.

The chain is built from TRBV6-1 and TRBJ1-1, with D possibly being TRBD1 (6 bases). The CDR3 totals 12 residues. Germline-derived CDR1 and CDR2 are MNHNS and SASEGT. Between the trimmed V and J ends, which lost 6 bases and 4 bases, there was a span of 9 bases. This CDR3 reads CASRWGATEAFF. In DNA, the CDR3 is TGTGCCAGCAGGTGGGGGGCCACTGAAGCTTTCTTT.

This clone was seen more than once but under ten times. This chain joins TRBV18 and TRBJ1-4; D might be TRBD1 (5 bases). Per germline, CDR1 KGHSH and CDR2 LQKENI. The CDR3 sequence is 14 residues long. Trimming took 6 bases from V and 10 from J, leaving 18 bases between them. The CDR3 here is CASSRGLEAGKLFF. CDR3 DNA sequence: TGTGCCAGCTCGCGGGGCCTTGAAGCGGGAAAACTGTTTTTT.

Only a few counts were recorded for this clone. The CDR3 DNA reads TGTGCCAGCAGTTTTAGGTCCCCAGATACGCAGTATTTT. It specifies CASSFRSPDTQYF. The V and J genes are TRBV27 and TRBJ2-3; D is unresolved. This CDR3 spans 13 amino acids. V lost 3 bases and J 4 bases, leaving 8 bases between the germline ends. Germline V gene lookup returns CDR1 MNHEY and CDR2 SMNVEV (reference sequence).

This chain uses TRBV28 with TRBJ1-1, with no clear D. The CDR3 has 13 residues. Trimming took off 6 bases at V and 2 bases at J, with 10 bases between the two ends. From germline, CDR1 is MDHEN and CDR2 SYDVKM. CDR3 in DNA: TGTGCCAGCAGCGGTAGGCCAAACACTGAAGCTTTCTTT. Translating gives CASSGRPNTEAFF.

This clone was counted ten times or more. This chain uses TRBV4-3 with TRBJ2-7; weak D call: TRBD2 (5 bases). Between the trimmed V and J ends, which lost 1 base and 2 bases, there was a span of 15 bases. The CDR3 is 16 amino acids. Germline V lookup: CDR1 LGHNA, CDR2 YSLEER. The chain's CDR3 is CASSQARGSEPYEQYF. DNA of the CDR3: TGCGCCAGCAGCCAAGCCCGGGGTAGCGAACCCTACGAGCAGTACTTC.

This chain links TRBV5-1 with TRBJ1-3; 7 positions agree with TRBD1. J lost 2 bases, V lost 3 bases, and 2 bases had no gene match. The CDR3 covers 14 residues. The germline CDR1 and CDR2 sequences are SGHRS and YFSETQ. The chain's CDR3 is CASSSQGAGNTIYF. Written as DNA, the CDR3 is TGCGCCAGCAGCTCTCAGGGGGCTGGAAACACCATATATTTT.

This rearrangement joins TRBV7-2 to TRBJ1-1; D is ambiguous. The CDR3 sequence is 16 residues long. Germline-derived CDR1 and CDR2 are SGHTA and FQGNSA. Trimming left V 2 bases short and J 5 bases short, with 18 bases between. The CDR3 region is CASSLRFRSGGTEAFF. CDR3 DNA sequence: TGTGCCAGCAGCTTAAGGTTTAGGTCGGGAGGTACTGAAGCTTTCTTT. Filled out from reference TRBV7-2 and TRBJ1-1, the complete variable domain reads GAGVSQSPSNKVTEKGKDVELRCDPISGHTALYWYRQSLGQGLEFLIYFQGNSAPDKSGLPSDRFSAERTGGSVSTLTIQRTQQEDSAVYLCASSLRFRSGGTEAFFGQGTRLTVV.

Points on this clone: A read error may explain this, as a much larger clone is one base away. Other DNA variants within this sample encode the same CDR3. This sequence joins TRBV6-4 and TRBJ1-1; TRBD1 is a possible D gene (6 bases). The CDR3 length is 13 residues. V was shortened by 6 bases and J by 1 base, with 9 bases between the two germline ends. Germline CDR1 and CDR2: MRHNA and SNTAGT. The CDR3 here is CASSGQPNTEAFF. The CDR3 coding sequence is TGTGCCAGCAGCGGACAGCCGAACACTGAAGCTTTCTTT.

The chain combines TRBV5-6 with TRBJ2-7, with D possibly being TRBD1 (7 bases). V was cut by 4 bases and J by 6 bases, with 17 bases left in between. This CDR3 is built from 14 residues. CDR1 and CDR2 (germline): SGHDT, YYEEEE. DNA for the CDR3: TGTGCCAGCAGCCGAACCGGGACAGCGGGCGAGCAGTACTTC. Translation: CASSRTGTAGEQYF.

The CDR3 spells CASSLGLVHGELFF. The CDR3 nucleotides read TGTGCCAGCAGCTTAGGACTAGTACACGGGGAGCTGTTTTTT. This chain joins TRBV7-2 and TRBJ2-2; D is perhaps TRBD2 (6 bases). Per germline, CDR1 SGHTA and CDR2 FQGNSA. CDR3 length equals 14 residues. Trimming removed 1 base from V and 7 bases from J, with 10 bases in between.

The rearrangement uses TRBV4-2 and TRBJ1-2, with D possibly matching TRBD1 (6 bases). Germline CDR1 and CDR2: LGHNA and YNFKEQ. This CDR3 is built from 15 residues. Trimming took off 1 base at V and 3 bases at J, with 12 bases between the two ends. CDR3 sequence: CASSQVGGPDYGYTF. CDR3 coding DNA: TGTGCCAGCAGCCAAGTGGGGGGGCCGGACTATGGCTACACCTTC.

J is TRBJ2-3 and V is TRBV7-3, with a possible D match to TRBD2 (5 bases). The CDR3 sequence is 13 residues long. Per the germline V gene, CDR1 is SGHTA and CDR2 is FQGTGA. The V gene lost 5 bases and the J gene lost 6 bases, with 12 bases spanning the gap. The DNA for the CDR3 is TGTGCCAGCAGCGCTAGCCCGTGGGATACGCAGTATTTT. Translated: CASSASPWDTQYF.

This clone was seen a single time. The rearrangement joins TRBV7-9 to TRBJ2-2; 9 positions match TRBD1. Germline V gene data show CDR1 as SEHNR and CDR2 as FQNEAQ (reference sequence). Unmatched junction bases numbered 4, after V lost 2 bases and J lost 6 bases. This CDR3 is 15 amino acids long. CDR3 sequence (DNA): TGTGCCAGCAGCTTAAGACAGGGGGGAGCCGGGGAGCTGTTTTTT. Translation gives CASSLRQGGAGELFF.

The rearrangement uses TRBV30 and TRBJ2-5; 8 nucleotides match TRBD2. With 5 bases clipped from V and 8 bases from J, the junction kept 10 bases outside the gene matches. Germline V gene data show CDR1 as GTSNPN and CDR2 as SVGIG (reference sequence). The CDR3 has 13 amino acids. In DNA form, the CDR3 reads TGTGCCTGGGGGATAGCGGGGTACTTAACCCAGTACTTC. Amino acids: CAWGIAGYLTQYF.

The chain has TRBV30 and TRBJ2-5; D remains ambiguous. The CDR3 is made up of 14 amino acids. The germline V gene has CDR1 GTSNPN and CDR2 SVGIG (reference sequence). Trimming pared 6 bases from V and 1 base from J, leaving 15 bases between. CDR3 protein: CACLGGRPQETQYF. The DNA for the CDR3 is TGTGCCTGCCTTGGCGGCAGGCCCCAAGAGACCCAGTACTTC. Filled out from reference TRBV30 and TRBJ2-5, the complete variable domain reads SQTIHQWPATLVQPVGSPLSLECTVEGTSNPNLYWYRQAAGRGLQLLFYSVGIGQISSEVPQNLSASRPQDRQFILSSKKLLLSDSGFYLCACLGGRPQETQYFGPGTRLLVL.

The CDR3 nucleotides read TGTGCCAGCAGCCAAGATCTTGACAGGGCAAACTACAATGAGCAGTTCTTC. It is translated as CASSQDLDRANYNEQFF. V is TRBV4-2 and J is TRBJ2-1; 7 bases align to TRBD1. CDR1 and CDR2 from the germline V gene are LGHNA and YNFKEQ. The CDR3 length is 17 residues. V dropped 0 bases and J dropped 3; count of bases not matched to a gene: 8.

This clone showed up just once. This rearrangement joins TRBV4-1 to TRBJ1-5; TRBD1 is a possible D gene (5 bases). CDR1 is MGHRA, CDR2 YSYEKL, per germline. V shed 0 bases and J shed 10 bases, with 10 bases lying between them. The CDR3 consists of 13 residues. CDR3: CASSQDGDSPQHF. The CDR3 bases are TGCGCCAGCAGCCAAGATGGCGACAGTCCCCAGCATTTT.

This clone was counted once. V gene TRBV7-9 combines with J gene TRBJ2-3; possibly TRBD2 for D (6 bases). V lost 1 base and J 5 bases, leaving 16 bases between the germline ends. CDR1 and CDR2 (germline): SEHNR, FQNEAQ (reference sequence). The CDR3 has 16 residues. The CDR3 is CASSLEPPRGGDTQYF. CDR3 sequence (DNA): TGTGCCAGCAGCTTAGAGCCCCCCCGGGGAGGAGATACGCAGTATTTT.